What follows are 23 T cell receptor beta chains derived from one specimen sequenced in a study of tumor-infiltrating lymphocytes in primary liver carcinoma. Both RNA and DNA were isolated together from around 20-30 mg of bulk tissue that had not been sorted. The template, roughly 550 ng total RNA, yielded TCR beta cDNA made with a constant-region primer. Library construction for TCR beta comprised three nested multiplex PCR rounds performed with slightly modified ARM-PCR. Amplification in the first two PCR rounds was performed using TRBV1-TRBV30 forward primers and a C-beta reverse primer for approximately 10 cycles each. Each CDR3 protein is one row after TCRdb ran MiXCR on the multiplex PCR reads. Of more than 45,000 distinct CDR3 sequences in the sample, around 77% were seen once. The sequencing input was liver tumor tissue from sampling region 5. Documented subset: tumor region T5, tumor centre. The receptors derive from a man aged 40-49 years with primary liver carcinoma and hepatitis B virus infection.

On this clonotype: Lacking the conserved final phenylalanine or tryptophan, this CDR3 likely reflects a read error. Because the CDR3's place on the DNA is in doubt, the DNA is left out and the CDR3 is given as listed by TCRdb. This CDR3 reads CSVWTGDVYEQHS. The gene calls are TRBV29-1 and TRBJ2-7; the D call in the table, TRBD1, was not verified against the DNA. The CDR3 is 13 amino acids long, termini counted. Looked up from germline, CDR1 is SQVTM and CDR2 is ANQGSEA.

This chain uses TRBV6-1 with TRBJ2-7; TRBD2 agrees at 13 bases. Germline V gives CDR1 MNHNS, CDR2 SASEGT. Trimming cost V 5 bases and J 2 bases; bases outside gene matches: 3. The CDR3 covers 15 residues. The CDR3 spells CASSLTSGRPYEQYF. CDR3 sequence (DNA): TGTGCCAGCAGTCTGACTAGCGGGAGGCCCTACGAGCAGTACTTC.

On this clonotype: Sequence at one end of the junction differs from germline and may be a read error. The CDR3 region is CASSSQAAAETNVPTF. For the CDR3, the DNA is TGTGCCAGCAGTTCTCAGGCCGCGGCCGAGACCAACGTCCCGACTTTC. V usage is TRBV6-1 and J usage is TRBJ2-6; D is uncertain. CDR3 length: 16 residues. Germline assignment: CDR1 MNHNS and CDR2 SASEGT.

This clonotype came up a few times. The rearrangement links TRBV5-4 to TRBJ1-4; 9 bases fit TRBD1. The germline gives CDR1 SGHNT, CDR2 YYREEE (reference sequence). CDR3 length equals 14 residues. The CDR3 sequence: CASRGQGTNEKLFF. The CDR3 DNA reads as TGTGCTAGTAGAGGACAGGGGACTAATGAAAAACTGTTTTTT.

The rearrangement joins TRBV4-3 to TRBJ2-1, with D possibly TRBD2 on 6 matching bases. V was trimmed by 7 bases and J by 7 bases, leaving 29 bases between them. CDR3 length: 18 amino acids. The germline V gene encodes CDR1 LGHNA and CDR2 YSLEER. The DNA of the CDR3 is TGCGCCAGCAATCTGGATTGGAATAGCAGGAGGGCCTGGAATGAGCAGTTCTTC. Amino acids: CASNLDWNSRRAWNEQFF.

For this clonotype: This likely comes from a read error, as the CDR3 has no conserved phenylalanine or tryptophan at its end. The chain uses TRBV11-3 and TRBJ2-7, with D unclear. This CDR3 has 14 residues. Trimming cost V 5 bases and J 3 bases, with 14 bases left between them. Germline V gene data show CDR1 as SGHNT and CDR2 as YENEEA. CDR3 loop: CASSPGECDYEQYY. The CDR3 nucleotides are TGTGCCAGCAGCCCTGGAGAGTGTGACTACGAGCAGTACTAC.

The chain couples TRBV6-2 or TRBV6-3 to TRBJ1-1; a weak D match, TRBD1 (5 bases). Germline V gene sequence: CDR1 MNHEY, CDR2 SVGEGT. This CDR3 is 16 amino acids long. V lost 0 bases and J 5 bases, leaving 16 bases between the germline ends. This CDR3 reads CASSYSPCRVGTEAFF. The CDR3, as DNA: TGTGCCAGCAGTTACTCACCTTGCAGGGTGGGTACTGAAGCTTTCTTT.

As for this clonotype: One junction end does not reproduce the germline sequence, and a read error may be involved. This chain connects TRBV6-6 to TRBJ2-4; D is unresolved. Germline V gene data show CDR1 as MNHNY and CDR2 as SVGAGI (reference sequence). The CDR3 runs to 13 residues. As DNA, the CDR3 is TGTGTCAGCATTTATGCGCAGAAAAACATTCAGTACTTC. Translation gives CVSIYAQKNIQYF.

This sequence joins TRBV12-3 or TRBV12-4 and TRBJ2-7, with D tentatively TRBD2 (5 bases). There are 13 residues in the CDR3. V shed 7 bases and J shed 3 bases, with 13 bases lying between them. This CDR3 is CASTPNGNYEQYF. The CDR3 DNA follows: TGTGCCAGCACTCCCAACGGGAACTACGAGCAGTACTTC.

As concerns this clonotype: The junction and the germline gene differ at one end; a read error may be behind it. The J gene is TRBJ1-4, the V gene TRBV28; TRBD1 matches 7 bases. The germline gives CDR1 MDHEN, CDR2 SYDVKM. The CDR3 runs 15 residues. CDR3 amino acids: CASSLRQGANEKMFF. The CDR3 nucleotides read TGTGCCAGCAGCCTCCGACAGGGCGCTAATGAAAAAATGTTTTTT.

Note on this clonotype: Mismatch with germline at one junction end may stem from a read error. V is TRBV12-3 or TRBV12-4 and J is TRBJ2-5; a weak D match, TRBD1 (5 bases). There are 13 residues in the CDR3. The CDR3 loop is CANRSGSPEAQYF. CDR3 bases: TGTGCCAACAGGTCAGGTTCCCCAGAGGCCCAGTACTTC.

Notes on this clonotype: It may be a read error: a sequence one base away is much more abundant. The CDR3 DNA reads TGTGCCAGTAATGCAACAGGGGTGAACGAGCAGTACTTC. Its protein is CASNATGVNEQYF. This chain links TRBV19 with TRBJ2-7, with TRBD1 matching over 7 bases. V lost 7 bases, J lost 5 bases, and 8 bases stayed unmatched. Per germline, CDR1 LNHDA and CDR2 SQIVND (reference sequence). CDR3 length: 13 amino acids.

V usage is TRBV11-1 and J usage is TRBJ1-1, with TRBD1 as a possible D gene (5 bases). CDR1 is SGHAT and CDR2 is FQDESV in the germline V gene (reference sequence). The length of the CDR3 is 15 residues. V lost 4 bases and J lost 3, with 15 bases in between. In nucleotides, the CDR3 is TGTGCCAGCAGCTGGTCGGCTTGGGGGTACACTGAAGCTTTCTTT. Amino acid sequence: CASSWSAWGYTEAFF.

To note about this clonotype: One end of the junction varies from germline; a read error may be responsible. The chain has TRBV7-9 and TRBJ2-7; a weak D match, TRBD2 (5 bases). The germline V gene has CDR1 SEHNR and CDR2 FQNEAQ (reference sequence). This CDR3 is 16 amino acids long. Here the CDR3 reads CVSSPPGCLVGGEQYF. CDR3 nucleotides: TGTGTCAGCAGTCCACCCGGGTGCCTAGTAGGAGGCGAGCAGTACTTC.

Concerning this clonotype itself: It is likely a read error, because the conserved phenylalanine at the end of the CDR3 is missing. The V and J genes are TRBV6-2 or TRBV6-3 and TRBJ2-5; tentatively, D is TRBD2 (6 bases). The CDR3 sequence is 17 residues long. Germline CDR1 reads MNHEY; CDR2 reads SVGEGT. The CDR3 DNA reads TGTGCCAGCAGTTATGGTTCAGTGGGGGGATGGGGAGAGATCCAGTACTTA. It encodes CASSYGSVGGWGEIQYL.

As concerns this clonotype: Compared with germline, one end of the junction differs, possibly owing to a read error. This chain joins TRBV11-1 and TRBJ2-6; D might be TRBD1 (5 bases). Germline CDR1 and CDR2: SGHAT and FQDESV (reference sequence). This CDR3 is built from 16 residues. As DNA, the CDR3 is TGTGCCAGCAGCCACCAGAGGCCCTTTGGGGCCAATGTCCTGACTTTC. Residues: CASSHQRPFGANVLTF. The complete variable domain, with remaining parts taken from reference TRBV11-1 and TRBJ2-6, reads EAEVAQSPRYKITEKSQAVAFWCDPISGHATLYWYRQILGQGPELLVQFQDESVVDDSQLPKDRFSAERLKGVDSTLKIQPAELGDSAMYLCASSHQRPFGANVLTFGAGSRLTVL.

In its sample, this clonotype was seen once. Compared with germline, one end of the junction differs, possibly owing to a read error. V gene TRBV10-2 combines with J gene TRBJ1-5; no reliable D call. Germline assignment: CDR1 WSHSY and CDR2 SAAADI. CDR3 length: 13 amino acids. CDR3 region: CASIAEFNQSQHF. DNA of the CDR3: TGCGCCAGCATAGCAGAATTCAATCAGTCCCAGCATTTT.

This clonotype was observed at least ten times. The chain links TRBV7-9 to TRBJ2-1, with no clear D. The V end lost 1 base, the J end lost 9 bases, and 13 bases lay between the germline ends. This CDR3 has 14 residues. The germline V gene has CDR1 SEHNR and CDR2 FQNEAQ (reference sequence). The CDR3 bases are TGTGCCAGCAGCTTAGAAGGTAGTCGGTCTGAGCAGTTCTTC. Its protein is CASSLEGSRSEQFF.

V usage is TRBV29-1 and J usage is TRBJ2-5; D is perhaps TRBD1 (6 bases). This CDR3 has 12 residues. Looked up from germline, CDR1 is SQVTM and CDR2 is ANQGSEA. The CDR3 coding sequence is TGCAGGGGTATGGACAGTAGAAAGACCCAGTACTTC. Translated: CRGMDSRKTQYF.

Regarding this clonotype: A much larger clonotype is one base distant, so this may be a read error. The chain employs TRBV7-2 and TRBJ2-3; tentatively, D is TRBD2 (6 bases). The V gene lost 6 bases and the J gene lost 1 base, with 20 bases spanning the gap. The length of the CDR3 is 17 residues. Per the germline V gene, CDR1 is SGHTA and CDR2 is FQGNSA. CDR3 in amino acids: CASRRTGGSGGTDTQYF. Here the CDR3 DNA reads TGTGCCAGCAGACGGACTGGCGGTTCGGGGGGCACAGATACGCAGTATTTT.

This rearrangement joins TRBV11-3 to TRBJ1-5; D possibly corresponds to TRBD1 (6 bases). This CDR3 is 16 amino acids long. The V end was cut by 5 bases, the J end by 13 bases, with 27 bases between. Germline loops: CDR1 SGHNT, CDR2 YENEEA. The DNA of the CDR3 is TGTGCCAGCAGCGACGGACAGCGGGGGACCATTCGGCCTCAGCATTTT. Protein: CASSDGQRGTIRPQHF.

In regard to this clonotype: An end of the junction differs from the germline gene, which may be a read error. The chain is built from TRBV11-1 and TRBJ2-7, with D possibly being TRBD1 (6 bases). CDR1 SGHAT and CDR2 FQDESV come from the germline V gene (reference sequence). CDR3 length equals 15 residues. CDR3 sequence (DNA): TGTGCCAGCAGCTTAACCACAGGGATTGTCTACAAGCAGTACTTC. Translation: CASSLTTGIVYKQYF.

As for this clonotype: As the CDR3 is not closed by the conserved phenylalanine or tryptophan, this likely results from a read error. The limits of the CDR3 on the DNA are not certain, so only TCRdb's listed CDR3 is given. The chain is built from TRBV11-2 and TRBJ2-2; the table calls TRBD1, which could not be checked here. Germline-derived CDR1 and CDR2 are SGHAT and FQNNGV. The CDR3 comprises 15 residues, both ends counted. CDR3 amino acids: CASSLARGRTRELFY.